This T cell receptor beta chain is from a study of cytomegalovirus exposure and HLA in healthy donors. Overall study findings and caveats: Among the sequence variants, a highly shared cluster was likely an artifact of sequencing. An analysis done earlier found most TCR beta V segments productive about 87% or about 30% of the time. A later analysis linked a missense variant in DCLRE1C to the trimming of TCR beta V and J genes.

This clone was observed a handful of times. Antigen: not known. Looked up from germline, CDR1 is SGHDT and CDR2 is YYEEEE. V was shortened by 4 bases and J by 9 bases, with 10 bases between the two germline ends. This CDR3 is 11 amino acids long. PCR used 60 Vbeta primers and 13 Jbeta primers. This table comes from immunoSEQ multiplex PCR, and its TCRdb copy is limited to in-frame clones, with some not included. In the table there are some 190,000 clones, 75% to 90% of which are singletons. This TCR came from a woman aged 25 to 39 in good health and CMV-seronegative. The sample consisted of PBMCs. The rearrangement joins TRBV5-6 to TRBJ1-2; D is possibly TRBD1 (5 bases). The CDR3 is CASSLEGRYTF. The CDR3 DNA sequence: TGTGCCAGCAGCCTGGAGGGGCGCTACACCTTC.